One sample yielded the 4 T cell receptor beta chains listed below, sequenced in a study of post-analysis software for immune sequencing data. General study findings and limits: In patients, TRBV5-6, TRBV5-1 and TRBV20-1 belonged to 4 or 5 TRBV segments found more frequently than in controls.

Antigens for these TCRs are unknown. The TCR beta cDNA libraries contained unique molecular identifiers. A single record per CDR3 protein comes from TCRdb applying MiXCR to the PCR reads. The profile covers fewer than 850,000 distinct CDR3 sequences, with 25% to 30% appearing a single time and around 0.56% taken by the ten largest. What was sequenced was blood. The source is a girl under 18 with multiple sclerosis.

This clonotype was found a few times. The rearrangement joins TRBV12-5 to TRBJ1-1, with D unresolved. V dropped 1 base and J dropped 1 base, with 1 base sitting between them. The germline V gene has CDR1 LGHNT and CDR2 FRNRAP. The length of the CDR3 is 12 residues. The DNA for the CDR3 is TGTGCTAGTGGTTTGGGGAACACTGAAGCTTTCTTT. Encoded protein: CASGLGNTEAFF.

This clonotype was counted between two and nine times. The DNA for the CDR3 is TGCAGTGCTAGAGGGGGCAGGGGGCTCTTTCGTGGTGAGCAGTTCTTC. Its translation: CSARGGRGLFRGEQFF. The genes are TRBV20-1 and TRBJ2-1; 8 nucleotides align to TRBD1. This CDR3 is built from 16 residues. The junction had 14 bases not matched to a gene; V was cut back by 1 base and J by 9 bases. The germline V gene has CDR1 DFQATT and CDR2 SNEGSKA (reference sequence).

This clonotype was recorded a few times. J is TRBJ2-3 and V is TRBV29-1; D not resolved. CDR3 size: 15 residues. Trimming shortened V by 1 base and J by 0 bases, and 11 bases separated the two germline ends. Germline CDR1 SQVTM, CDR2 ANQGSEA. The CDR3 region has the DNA TGCAGCGTTGAAGGTCTACGGAAAAGCACAGATACGCAGTATTTT. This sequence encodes CSVEGLRKSTDTQYF.

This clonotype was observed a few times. The CDR3 DNA sequence: TGCAGTGCTAGATTCGGTGAGGGCCTGGAGTTCTTC. Its translation: CSARFGEGLEFF. The V and J genes are TRBV20-1 and TRBJ2-1; D perhaps matches TRBD2 (5 bases). CDR1 DFQATT and CDR2 SNEGSKA come from the germline V gene (reference sequence). V lost 2 bases and J 14 bases, leaving 16 bases between the germline ends. The CDR3 is made up of 12 amino acids.